This TCR beta chain was sequenced during a study of cytomegalovirus exposure and HLA in healthy donors. This CDR3 has 13 residues. V lost 1 base and J lost 3, with 7 bases in between. The V gene's germline CDR1 is GTSNPN and CDR2 SVGIG (reference sequence). The PCR had 60 Vbeta and 13 Jbeta primers. The assay was immunoSEQ multiplex PCR, and TCRdb's table has in-frame clones only and misses some. The data show 150,000 to 200,000 clones, about 79% seen once. The sequencing input was PBMCs. V usage is TRBV30 and J usage is TRBJ1-5; possible D gene TRBD1, 5 bases. The clonotype comes from a man younger than 35 in good health and CMV-seronegative. CDR3 amino acids: CAWSGQLNQPQHF. CDR3 coding DNA: TGTGCCTGGAGTGGACAGCTCAATCAGCCCCAGCATTTT.